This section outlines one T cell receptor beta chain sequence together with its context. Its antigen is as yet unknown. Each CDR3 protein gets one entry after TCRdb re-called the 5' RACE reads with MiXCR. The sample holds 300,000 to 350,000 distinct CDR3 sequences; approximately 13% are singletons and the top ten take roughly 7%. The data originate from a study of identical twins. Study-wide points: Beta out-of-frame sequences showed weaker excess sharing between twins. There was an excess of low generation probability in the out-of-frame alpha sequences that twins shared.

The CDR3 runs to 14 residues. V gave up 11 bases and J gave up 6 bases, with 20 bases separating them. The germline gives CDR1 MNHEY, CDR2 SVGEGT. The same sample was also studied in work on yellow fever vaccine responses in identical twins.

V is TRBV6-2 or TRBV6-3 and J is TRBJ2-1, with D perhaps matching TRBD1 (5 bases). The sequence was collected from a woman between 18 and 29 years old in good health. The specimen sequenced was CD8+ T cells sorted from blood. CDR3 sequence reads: CAVGSREGVNEQFF. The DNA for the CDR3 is TGTGCCGTAGGGTCCAGGGAAGGGGTCAATGAGCAGTTCTTC.